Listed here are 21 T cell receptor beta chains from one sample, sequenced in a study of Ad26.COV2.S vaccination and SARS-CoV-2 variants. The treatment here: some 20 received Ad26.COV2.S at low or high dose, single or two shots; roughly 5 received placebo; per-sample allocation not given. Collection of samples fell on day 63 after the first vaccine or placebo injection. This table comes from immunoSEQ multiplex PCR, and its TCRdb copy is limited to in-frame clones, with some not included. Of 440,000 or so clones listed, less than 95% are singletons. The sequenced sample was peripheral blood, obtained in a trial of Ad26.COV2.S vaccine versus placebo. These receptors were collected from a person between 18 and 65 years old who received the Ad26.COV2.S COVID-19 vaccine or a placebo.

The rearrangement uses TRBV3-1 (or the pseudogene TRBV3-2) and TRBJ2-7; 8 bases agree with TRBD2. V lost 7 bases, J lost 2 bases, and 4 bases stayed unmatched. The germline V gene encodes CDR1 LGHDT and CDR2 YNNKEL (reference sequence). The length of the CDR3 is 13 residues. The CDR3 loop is CASKLAGTYEQYF. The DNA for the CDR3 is TGTGCCAGCAAGCTAGCGGGCACCTACGAGCAGTACTTC.

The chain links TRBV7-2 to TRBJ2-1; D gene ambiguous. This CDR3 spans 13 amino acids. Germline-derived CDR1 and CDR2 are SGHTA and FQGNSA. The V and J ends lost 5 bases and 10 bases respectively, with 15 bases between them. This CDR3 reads CASSRDSAGEQFF. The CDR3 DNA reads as TGTGCCAGCAGCCGTGACTCCGCCGGCGAGCAGTTCTTC.

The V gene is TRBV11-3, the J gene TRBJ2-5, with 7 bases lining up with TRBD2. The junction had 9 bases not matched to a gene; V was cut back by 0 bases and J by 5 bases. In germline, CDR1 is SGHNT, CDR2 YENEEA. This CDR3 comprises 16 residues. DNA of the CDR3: TGTGCCAGCAGCTTAGATCCCCAGGGAGGGTTGGAGACCCAGTACTTC. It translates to CASSLDPQGGLETQYF.

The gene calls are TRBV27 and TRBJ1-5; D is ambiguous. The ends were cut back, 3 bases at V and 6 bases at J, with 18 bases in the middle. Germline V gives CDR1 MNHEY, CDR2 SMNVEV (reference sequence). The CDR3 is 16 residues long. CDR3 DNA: TGTGCCAGCAGTTTTAGTTGGGAGACCCCTTCTCAGCCCCAGCATTTT. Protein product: CASSFSWETPSQPQHF.

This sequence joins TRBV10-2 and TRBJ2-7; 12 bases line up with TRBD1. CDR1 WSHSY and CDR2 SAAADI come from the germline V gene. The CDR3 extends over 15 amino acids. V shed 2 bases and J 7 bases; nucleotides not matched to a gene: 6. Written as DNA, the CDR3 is TGCGCCAGCAGTGAGAGGGGACAGGGGGCAAGGGAGCAGTACTTC. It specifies CASSERGQGAREQYF.

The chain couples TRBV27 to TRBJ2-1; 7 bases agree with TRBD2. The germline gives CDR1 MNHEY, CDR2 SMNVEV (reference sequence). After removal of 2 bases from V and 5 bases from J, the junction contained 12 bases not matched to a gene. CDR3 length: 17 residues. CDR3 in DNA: TGTGCCAGCAGTTTAGGTCCTGCGGGAGTAAGGGACAATGAGCAGTTCTTC. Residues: CASSLGPAGVRDNEQFF.

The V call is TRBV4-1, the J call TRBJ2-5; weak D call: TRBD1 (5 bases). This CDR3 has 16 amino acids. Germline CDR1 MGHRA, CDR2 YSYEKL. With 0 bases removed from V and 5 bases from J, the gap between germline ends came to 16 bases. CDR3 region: CASSQDLGQKLETQYF. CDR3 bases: TGCGCCAGCAGCCAAGACTTAGGACAAAAACTGGAGACCCAGTACTTC.

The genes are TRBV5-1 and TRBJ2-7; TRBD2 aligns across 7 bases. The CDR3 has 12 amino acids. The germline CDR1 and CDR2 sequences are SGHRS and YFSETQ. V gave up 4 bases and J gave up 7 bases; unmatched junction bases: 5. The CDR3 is CASSVGGREQYF. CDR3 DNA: TGCGCCAGCAGCGTGGGAGGGCGGGAGCAGTACTTC.

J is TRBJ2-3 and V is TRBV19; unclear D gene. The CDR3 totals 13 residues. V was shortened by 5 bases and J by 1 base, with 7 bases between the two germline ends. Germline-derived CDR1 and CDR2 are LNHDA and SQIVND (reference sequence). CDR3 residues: CASSAHGTDTQYF. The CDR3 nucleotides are TGTGCCAGTAGTGCCCACGGCACAGATACGCAGTATTTT.

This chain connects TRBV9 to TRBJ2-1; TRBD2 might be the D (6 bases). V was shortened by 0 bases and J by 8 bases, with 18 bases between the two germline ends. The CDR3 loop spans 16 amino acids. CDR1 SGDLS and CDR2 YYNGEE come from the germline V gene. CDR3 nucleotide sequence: TGTGCCAGCAGCGTAGGGGGCCGGACTACCGGCGATGAGCAGTTCTTC. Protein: CASSVGGRTTGDEQFF.

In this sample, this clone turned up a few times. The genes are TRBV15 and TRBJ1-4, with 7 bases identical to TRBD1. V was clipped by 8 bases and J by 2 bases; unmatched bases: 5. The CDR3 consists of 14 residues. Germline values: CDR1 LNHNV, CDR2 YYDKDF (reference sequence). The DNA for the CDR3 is TGTGCCACCCATCCGGGACAGACTAATGAAAAACTGTTTTTT. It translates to CATHPGQTNEKLFF.

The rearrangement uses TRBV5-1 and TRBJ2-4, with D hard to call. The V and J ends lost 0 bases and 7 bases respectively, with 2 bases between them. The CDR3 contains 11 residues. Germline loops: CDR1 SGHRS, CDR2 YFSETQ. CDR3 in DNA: TGCGCCAGCAGCTTGGGGAACATTCAGTACTTC. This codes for CASSLGNIQYF.

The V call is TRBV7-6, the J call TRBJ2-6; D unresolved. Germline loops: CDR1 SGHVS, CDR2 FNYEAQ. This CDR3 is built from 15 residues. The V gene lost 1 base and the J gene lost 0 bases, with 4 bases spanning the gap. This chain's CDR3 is CASSLVGSGANVLTF. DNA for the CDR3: TGTGCCAGCAGCTTAGTAGGCTCTGGGGCCAACGTCCTGACTTTC.

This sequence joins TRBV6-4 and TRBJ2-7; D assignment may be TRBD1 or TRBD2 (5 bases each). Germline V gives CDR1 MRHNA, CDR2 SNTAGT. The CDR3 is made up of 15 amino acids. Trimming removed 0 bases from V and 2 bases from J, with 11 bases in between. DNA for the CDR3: TGTGCCAGCAGTGACTCACAGGACGGGGCCTACGAGCAGTACTTC. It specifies CASSDSQDGAYEQYF.

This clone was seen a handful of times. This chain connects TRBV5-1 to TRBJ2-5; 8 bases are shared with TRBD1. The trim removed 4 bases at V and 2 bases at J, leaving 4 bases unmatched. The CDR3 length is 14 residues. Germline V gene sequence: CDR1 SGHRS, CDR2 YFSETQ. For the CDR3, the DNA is TGCGCCAGCAGCACAGGACAGGGACAAGAGACCCAGTACTTC. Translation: CASSTGQGQETQYF.

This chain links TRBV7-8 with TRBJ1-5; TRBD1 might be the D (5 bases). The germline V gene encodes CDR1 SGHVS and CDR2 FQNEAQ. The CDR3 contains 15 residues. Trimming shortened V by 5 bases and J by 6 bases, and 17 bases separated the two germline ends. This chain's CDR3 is CASSPKRGGSQPQHF. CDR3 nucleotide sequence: TGTGCCAGCAGCCCCAAGCGGGGGGGTAGTCAGCCCCAGCATTTT.

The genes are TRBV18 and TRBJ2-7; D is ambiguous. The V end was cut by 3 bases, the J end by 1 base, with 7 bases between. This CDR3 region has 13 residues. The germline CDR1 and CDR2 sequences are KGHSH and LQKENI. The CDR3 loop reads CASSPADSYEQYF. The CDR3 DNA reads TGTGCCAGCTCACCTGCAGATTCCTACGAGCAGTACTTC.

The CDR3 loop is CASSLTGGTDEQFF. The CDR3 DNA reads TGCGCCAGCAGCTTGACAGGGGGCACGGATGAGCAGTTCTTC. J is TRBJ2-1 and V is TRBV5-1; 9 bases are shared with TRBD1. V was clipped by 1 base and J by 8 bases; unmatched bases: 4. Germline CDR1 is SGHRS and CDR2 is YFSETQ. This CDR3 comprises 14 residues.

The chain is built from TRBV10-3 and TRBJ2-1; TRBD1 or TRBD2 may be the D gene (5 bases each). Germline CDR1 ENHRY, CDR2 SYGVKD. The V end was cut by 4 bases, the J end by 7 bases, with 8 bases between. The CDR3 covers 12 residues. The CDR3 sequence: CAISGGENEQFF. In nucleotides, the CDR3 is TGTGCCATCAGTGGAGGGGAAAATGAGCAGTTCTTC.

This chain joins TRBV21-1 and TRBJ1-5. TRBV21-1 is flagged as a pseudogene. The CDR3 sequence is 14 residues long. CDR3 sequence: CASGWRGGNQPQHF. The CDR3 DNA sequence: TGTGCCAGCGGGTGGAGGGGAGGCAATCAGCCCCAGCATTTT.

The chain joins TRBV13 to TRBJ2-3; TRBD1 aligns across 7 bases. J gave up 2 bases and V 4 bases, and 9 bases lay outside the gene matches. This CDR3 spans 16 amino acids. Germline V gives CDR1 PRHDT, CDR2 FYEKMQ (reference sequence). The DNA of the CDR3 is TGTGCCAGCAGCTCCGAGACAGGGCCCACCACAGATACGCAGTATTTT. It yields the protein CASSSETGPTTDTQYF.